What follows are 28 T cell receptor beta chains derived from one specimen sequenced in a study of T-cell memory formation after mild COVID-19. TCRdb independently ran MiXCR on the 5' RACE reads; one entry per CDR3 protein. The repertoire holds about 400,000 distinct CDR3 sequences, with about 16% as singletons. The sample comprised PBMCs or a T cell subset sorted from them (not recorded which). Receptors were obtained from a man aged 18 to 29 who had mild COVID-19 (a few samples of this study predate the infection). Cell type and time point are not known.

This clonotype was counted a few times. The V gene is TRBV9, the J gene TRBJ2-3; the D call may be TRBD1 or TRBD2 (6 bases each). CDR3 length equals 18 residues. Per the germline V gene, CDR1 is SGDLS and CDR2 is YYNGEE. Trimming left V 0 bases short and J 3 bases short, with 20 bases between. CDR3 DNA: TGTGCCAGCAGCGTAGATCGAGGGGGGATCCTCTGGACAGATACGCAGTATTTT. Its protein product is CASSVDRGGILWTDTQYF.

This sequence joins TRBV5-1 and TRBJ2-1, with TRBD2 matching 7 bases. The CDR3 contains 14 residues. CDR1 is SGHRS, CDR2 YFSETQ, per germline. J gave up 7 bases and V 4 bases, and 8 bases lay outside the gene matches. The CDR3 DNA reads TGCGCCAGCAGCCCCCGGGGGGTTTTGAATGAGCAGTTCTTC. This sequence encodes CASSPRGVLNEQFF.

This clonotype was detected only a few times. The CDR3 is CATTGGRGVYGYTF. The CDR3, as DNA: TGTGCCACCACTGGGGGCAGGGGGGTCTATGGCTACACCTTC. The V gene is TRBV6-5, the J gene TRBJ1-2; 7 bases line up with TRBD1. J lost 4 bases, V lost 10 bases, and 12 bases had no gene match. The CDR3 runs to 14 residues. The germline gives CDR1 MNHEY, CDR2 SVGAGI.

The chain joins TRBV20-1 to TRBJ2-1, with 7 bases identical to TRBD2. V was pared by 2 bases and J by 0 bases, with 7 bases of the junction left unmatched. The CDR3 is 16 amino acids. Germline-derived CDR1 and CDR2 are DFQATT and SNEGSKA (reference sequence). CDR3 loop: CSARRPAGSSYNEQFF. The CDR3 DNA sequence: TGCAGTGCTAGACGACCAGCGGGGAGCTCCTACAATGAGCAGTTCTTC.

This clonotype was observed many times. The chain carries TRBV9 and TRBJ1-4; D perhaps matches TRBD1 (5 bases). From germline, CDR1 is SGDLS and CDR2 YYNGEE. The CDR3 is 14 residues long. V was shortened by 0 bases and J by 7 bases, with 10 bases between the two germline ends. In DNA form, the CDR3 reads TGTGCCAGCAGCGTAGGACGGGGGGGTGAAAAACTGTTTTTT. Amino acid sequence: CASSVGRGGEKLFF.

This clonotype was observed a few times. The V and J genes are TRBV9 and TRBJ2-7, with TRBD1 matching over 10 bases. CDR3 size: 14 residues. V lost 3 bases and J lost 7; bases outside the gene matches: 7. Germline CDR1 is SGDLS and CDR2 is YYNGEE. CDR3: CASSGDRGPGEQYF. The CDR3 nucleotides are TGTGCCAGCAGCGGAGACAGGGGGCCGGGAGAGCAGTACTTC.

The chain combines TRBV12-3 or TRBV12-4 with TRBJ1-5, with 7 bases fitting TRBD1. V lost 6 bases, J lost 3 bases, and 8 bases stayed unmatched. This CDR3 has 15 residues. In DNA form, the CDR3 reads TGTGCCAGCAGACCGACAGGGTCCCCCAATCAGCCCCAGCATTTT. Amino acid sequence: CASRPTGSPNQPQHF.

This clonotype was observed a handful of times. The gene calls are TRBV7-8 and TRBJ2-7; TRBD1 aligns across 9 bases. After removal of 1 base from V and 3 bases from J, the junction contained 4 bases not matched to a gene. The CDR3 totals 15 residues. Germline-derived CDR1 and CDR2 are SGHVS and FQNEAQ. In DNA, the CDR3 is TGTGCCAGCAGCTTAGAACAGGGGGCCTTCTACGAGCAGTACTTC. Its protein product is CASSLEQGAFYEQYF.

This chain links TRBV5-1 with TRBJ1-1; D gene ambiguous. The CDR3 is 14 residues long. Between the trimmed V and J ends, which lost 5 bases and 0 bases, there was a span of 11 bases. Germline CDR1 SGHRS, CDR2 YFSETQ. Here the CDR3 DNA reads TGCGCCAGCAGTAACAGATCAATGAACACTGAAGCTTTCTTT. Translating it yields CASSNRSMNTEAFF.

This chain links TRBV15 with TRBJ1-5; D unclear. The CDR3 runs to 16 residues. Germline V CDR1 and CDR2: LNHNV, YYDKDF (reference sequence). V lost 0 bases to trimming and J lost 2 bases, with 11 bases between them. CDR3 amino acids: CATSRDIGKGNQPQHF. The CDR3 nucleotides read TGTGCCACCAGCAGAGATATAGGGAAGGGCAATCAGCCCCAGCATTTT. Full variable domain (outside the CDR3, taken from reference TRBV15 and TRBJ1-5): DAMVIQNPRYQVTQFGKPVTLSCSQTLNHNVMYWYQQKSSQAPKLLFHYYDKDFNNEADTPDNFQSRRPNTSFCFLDIRSPGLGDTAMYLCATSRDIGKGNQPQHFGDGTRLSIL.

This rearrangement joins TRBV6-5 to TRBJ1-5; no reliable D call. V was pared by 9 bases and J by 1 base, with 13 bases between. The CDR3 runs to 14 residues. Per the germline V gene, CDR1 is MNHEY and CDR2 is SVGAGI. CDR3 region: CASRAPGSNQPQHF. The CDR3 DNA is TGTGCCAGTAGGGCCCCGGGGAGCAATCAGCCCCAGCATTTT.

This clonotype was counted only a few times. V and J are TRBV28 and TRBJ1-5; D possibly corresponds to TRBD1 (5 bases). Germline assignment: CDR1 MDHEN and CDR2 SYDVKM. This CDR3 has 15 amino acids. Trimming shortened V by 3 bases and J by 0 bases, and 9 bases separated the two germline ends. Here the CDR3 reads CASSFSDSSNQPQHF. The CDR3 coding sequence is TGTGCCAGCAGTTTTTCTGACAGTAGCAATCAGCCCCAGCATTTT.

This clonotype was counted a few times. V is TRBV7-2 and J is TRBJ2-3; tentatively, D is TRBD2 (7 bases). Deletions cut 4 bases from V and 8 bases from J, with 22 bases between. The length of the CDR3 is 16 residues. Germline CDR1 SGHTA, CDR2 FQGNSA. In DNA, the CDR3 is TGTGCCAGCAGCTACCCCGCGGGGGCGGGGGTTATTACGCAGTATTTT. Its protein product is CASSYPAGAGVITQYF.

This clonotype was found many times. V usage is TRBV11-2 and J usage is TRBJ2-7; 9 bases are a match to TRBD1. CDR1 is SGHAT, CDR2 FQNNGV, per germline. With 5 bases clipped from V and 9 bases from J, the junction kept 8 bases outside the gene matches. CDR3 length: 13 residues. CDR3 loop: CASSMGQGEGQYV. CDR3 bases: TGTGCCAGCAGCATGGGACAGGGAGAAGGGCAGTACGTC.

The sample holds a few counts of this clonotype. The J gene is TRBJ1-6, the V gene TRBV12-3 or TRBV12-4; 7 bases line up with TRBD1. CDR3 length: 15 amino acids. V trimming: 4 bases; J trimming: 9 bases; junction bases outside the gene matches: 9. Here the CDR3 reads CASSSRQGGSSPLHF. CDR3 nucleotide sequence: TGTGCCAGCAGTTCTCGACAGGGCGGGAGTTCACCCCTCCACTTT.

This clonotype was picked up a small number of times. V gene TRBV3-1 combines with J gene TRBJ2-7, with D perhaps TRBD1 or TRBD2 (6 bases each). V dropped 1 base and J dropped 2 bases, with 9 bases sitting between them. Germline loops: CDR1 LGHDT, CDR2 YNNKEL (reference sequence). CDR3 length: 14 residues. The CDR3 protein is CASSQGRGTYEQYF. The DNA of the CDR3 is TGTGCCAGCAGCCAAGGGAGGGGGACCTACGAGCAGTACTTC.

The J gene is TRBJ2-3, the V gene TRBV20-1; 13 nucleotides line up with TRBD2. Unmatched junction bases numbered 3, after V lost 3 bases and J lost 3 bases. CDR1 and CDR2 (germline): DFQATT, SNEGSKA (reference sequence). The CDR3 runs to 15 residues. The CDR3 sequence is CSASWTSGGTDTQYF. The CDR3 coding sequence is TGCAGTGCTAGCTGGACTAGCGGGGGAACAGATACGCAGTATTTT.

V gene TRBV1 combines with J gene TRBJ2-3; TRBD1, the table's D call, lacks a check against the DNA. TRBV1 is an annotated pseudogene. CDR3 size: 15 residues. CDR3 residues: CTSSQARGTGDTQYF. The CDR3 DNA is TGCACCAGCAGCCAAGCCAGGGGGACGGGAGATACGCAGTATTTT.

The CDR3 nucleotides are TGTGCCAGCAGTTATACCAACCGGGTGGGGGGCTACACCTTC. It translates to CASSYTNRVGGYTF. The J gene is TRBJ1-2, the V gene TRBV6-5; no firm D call. Germline CDR1 and CDR2: MNHEY and SVGAGI. This CDR3 region has 14 residues. V lost 3 bases, J lost 8 bases, and 16 bases lay in between.

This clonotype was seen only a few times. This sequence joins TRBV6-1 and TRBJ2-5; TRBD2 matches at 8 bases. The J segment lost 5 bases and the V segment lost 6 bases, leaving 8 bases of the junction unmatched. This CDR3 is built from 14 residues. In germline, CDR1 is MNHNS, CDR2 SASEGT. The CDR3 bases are TGTGCCAGCAGCGCAGGACTAGCATGGGAGACCCAGTACTTC. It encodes CASSAGLAWETQYF.

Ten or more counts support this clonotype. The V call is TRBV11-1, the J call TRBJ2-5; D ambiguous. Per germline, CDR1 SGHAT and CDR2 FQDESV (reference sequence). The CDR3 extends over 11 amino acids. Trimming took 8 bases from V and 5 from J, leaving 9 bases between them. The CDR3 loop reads CASAEGETQYF. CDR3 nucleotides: TGTGCCAGCGCCGAAGGGGAGACCCAGTACTTC.

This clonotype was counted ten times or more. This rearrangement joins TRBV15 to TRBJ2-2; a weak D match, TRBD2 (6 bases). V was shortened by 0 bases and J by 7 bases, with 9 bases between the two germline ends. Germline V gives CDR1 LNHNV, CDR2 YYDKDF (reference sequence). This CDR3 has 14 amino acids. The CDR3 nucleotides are TGTGCCACCAGCAGAGATTTGGGGGGCGGGGAGCTGTTTTTT. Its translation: CATSRDLGGGELFF.

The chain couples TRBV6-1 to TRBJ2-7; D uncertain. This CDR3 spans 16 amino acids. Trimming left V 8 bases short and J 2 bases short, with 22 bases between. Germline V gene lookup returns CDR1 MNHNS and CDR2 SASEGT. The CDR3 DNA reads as TGTGCCAGCGCACCTGCTATCTTAAGGACGGCCTACGAGCAGTACGTC. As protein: CASAPAILRTAYEQYV.

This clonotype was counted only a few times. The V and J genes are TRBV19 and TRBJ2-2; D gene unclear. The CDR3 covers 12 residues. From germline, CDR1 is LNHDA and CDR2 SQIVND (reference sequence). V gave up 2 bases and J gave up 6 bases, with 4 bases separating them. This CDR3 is CASSIPAGELFF. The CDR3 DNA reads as TGTGCCAGTAGTATACCGGCCGGGGAGCTGTTTTTT.

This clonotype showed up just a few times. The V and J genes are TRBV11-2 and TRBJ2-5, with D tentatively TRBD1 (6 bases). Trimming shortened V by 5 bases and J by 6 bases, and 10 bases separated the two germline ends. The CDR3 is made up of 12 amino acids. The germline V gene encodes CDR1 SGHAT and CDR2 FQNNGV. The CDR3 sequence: CASSGGRKTQYF. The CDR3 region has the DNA TGTGCCAGCAGCGGGGGCCGGAAGACCCAGTACTTC. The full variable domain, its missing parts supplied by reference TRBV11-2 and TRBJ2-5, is EAGVAQSPRYKIIEKRQSVAFWCNPISGHATLYWYQQILGQGPKLLIQFQNNGVVDDSQLPKDRFSAERLKGVDSTLKIQPAKLEDSAVYLCASSGGRKTQYFGPGTRLLVL.

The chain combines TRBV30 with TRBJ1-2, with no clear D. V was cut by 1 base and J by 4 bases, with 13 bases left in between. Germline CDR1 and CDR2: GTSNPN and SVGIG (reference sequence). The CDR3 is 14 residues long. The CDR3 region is CAWSGTNRGYGYTF. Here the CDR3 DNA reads TGTGCCTGGAGTGGTACGAACAGAGGCTATGGCTACACCTTC.

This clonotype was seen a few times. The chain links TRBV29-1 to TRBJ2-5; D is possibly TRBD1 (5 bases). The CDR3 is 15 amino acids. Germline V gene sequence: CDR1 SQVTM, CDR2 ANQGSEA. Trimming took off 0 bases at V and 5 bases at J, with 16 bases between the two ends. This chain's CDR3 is CSVEEGRGGRETQYF. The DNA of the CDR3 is TGCAGCGTTGAAGAGGGAAGGGGTGGTCGGGAGACCCAGTACTTC.

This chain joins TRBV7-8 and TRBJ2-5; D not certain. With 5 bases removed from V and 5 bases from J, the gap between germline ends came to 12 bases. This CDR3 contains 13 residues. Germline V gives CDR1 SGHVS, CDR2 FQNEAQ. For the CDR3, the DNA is TGTGCCAGCAGCGTTAGTCCCAGGGAGACCCAGTACTTC. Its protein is CASSVSPRETQYF.